This T cell receptor beta chain was identified in a study of tumor and adjacent non-tumor tissue in lung cancer (dated by TCRdb to 2016 to 2019). With respect to the entire study: Patients with adenocarcinoma (about 12), squamous cell carcinoma (2) and small cell lung cancer (1) were included in the cohort. In total, sequencing yielded 125,075,908 productive TCRbeta reads, which works out to an average of approximately 4 million reads per sample. The roughly 15 enrolled patients, of whom around ten were men and 5 were women, were aged roughly 31 to 85 years and were diagnosed with TNM stage I to III disease. For each patient, one tumor sample and one normal lung sample were taken, giving approximately 29 paired specimens that underwent TCRbeta CDR3 sequencing. Using bulk TCRbeta repertoires from over twelve lung cancer patients, the study set lung tumor tissue side by side with matched distant non-tumor lung tissue.

RNA was isolated from bulk unsorted tissue, and RNA quality was assessed with a NanoDrop ND-1000 and an Agilent 2100. Distant non-tumor tissue taken more than 3 cm from the tumor edge was used as the normal lung sample. Donors were newly diagnosed lung cancer patients admitted for thoracic surgery in China between August and November 2014, without prior chemotherapy. Patients who had received previous radiotherapy or chemotherapy, or who had another concurrent cancer, were excluded from the study. Pieces of surgical tissue measuring about 1-2.1 cm3 were kept in RNAlater solution and stored at -80 degrees C until use. The full study reports these points: The sequencing platform is not named in the methods, and unique molecular identifiers are not mentioned. Tumor tissue showed significantly higher TCR diversity (inverse Simpson) than normal lung tissue, at about 400 vs 150 (P = 0.0075, Mann-Whitney U test). The top 100 clones accounted for a significantly larger cumulative portion of the repertoire in normal lung than in tumor tissue. Significantly higher TCR diversity was found in younger patients, and higher tumor TCR diversity was associated with shorter overall and disease-free survival. Because peripheral blood was not sequenced, the blood TCRbeta repertoires of the lung cancer patients in the study went unexamined. The cohort had only about 14 patients, and the authors noted that larger samples and more detailed clinical data are needed.

According to the germline V gene, CDR1 reads MNHNS and CDR2 reads SASEGT. The CDR3 has 14 amino acids, counting both end residues. Only CDR3 DNA is held: 42 bases, read in frame from base 1. Receptor libraries were prepared by multiplex PCR. The sample was run on an Illumina HiSeq 2500. Following protocols modified from ARM-PCR, the researchers constructed TCRbeta libraries through three rounds of nested PCR with primers (Table S4). PCR products of 200-500 bp were gel-excised and purified with the QIAquick gel extraction kit before sequencing. Processing in the source paper ran as follows. Trimmomatic was used to clean the reads, FLASH merged the cleaned reads into complete CDR3 sequences, and MiTCR assigned the sequences to V(D)J germline segments. VDJtools was used to compute clonal diversity as the inverse Simpson's index. A read counted as productive if the sequence was in-frame and lacked a premature stop codon. The raw public reads went through TCRdb reprocessing: fastp at Q25, MiXCR clone calling, in-frame beta chains kept. CDR3 protein duplicates are merged, each entry listing the most common genes and DNA. The V and J calls and clone size come from TCRdb's table, not from the authors' own analysis. In this sample the table shows approximately 62,000 distinct CDR3 sequences, around two thirds of which occur a single time. About 32% of the sample goes to the ten largest clones.

This clonotype was detected only a few times. The antigen this receptor binds is unknown. Without the conserved terminal phenylalanine or tryptophan, this CDR3 likely stems from a read error. Recombination linked TRBV6-1 to TRBJ1-6; TRBD1 is a weak D gene call, 5 bases matching. The specimen was distant non-tumor lung tissue. This TCR was sampled from a man in his 70s with non-small cell lung cancer. The CDR3 protein: CAGRTGLLNSPLHS. The DNA sequence is as follows: TGTGCCGGCAGAACGGGACTCCTTAATTCACCCCTCCACTCT.